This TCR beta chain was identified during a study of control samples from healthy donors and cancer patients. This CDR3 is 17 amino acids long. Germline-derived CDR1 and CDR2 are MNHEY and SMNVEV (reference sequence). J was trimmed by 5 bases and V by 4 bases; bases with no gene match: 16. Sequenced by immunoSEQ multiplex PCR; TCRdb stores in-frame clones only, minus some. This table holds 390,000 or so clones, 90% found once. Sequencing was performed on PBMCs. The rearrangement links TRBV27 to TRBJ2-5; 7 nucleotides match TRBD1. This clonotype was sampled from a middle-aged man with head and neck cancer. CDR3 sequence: CASSSFSGTEARETQYF. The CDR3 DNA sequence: TGTGCCAGCAGTTCTTTTTCCGGGACAGAGGCGAGGGAGACCCAGTACTTC.